This T cell receptor beta chain was recovered during a study of blood T cell repertoires in COVID-19. About the research overall: The analysed material was cDNA or gDNA that came from T cells, B-cell-depleted T cells, or PBMCs.

Here immunoSEQ multiplex PCR was the method, and the copy in TCRdb shows in-frame clones only, minus some. This repertoire shows approximately 230,000 clones, roughly four fifths found once; its top ten account for nearly 9%. The CDR3 length is 13 residues. V was pared by 4 bases and J by 8 bases, with 13 bases between. The sequenced sample was peripheral blood. The rearrangement joins TRBV12-3 or TRBV12-4 to TRBJ2-3; a possible D gene is TRBD1 (5 bases). The sequence was obtained from a man older than 75 with acute or convalescent COVID-19. In DNA form, the CDR3 reads TGTGCCAGCAGTTCCACAGGTTTGGGTACGCAGTATTTT. Its translation is CASSSTGLGTQYF.